Following are 12 T cell receptor beta chains from one sample sequenced in a study of T cell responses to AZD1222 COVID-19 vaccine. This table comes from immunoSEQ multiplex PCR, and its TCRdb copy is limited to in-frame clones, with some not included. Here the sample spans roughly 99,000 clones, just over 90% being singletons. The sequences come from peripheral blood, collected 28 days after the second AZD1222 dose. The receptors stem from an adult who received the AZD1222 COVID-19 vaccine.

The rearrangement joins TRBV6-5 to TRBJ1-1; a possible D gene is TRBD1 (5 bases). Trimming cost V 2 bases and J 4 bases, with 11 bases left between them. CDR3 size: 14 residues. CDR1 MNHEY and CDR2 SVGAGI come from the germline V gene. The CDR3 spells CASSYEGRGTEAFF. CDR3 coding DNA: TGTGCCAGCAGTTACGAGGGGAGGGGCACTGAAGCTTTCTTT.

This clone showed up just once. This chain joins TRBV18 and TRBJ2-7, with D maybe TRBD2 (6 bases). Trimming removed 4 bases at V and 0 bases at J, with 10 bases between. The CDR3 totals 14 residues. Germline CDR1 reads KGHSH; CDR2 reads LQKENI. CDR3: CASSRGLSSYEQYF. As DNA, the CDR3 is TGTGCCAGCTCACGGGGACTCAGCTCCTACGAGCAGTACTTC.

This clone was found once. This chain uses TRBV7-6 with TRBJ1-1; possible D gene TRBD1, 5 bases. CDR3 length: 16 residues. Per the germline V gene, CDR1 is SGHVS and CDR2 is FNYEAQ. Trimming stripped 0 bases from V and 0 bases from J, with 11 bases between. The CDR3 protein is CASSLAGEGMNTEAFF. As DNA, the CDR3 is TGTGCCAGCAGCTTAGCGGGGGAGGGTATGAACACTGAAGCTTTCTTT.

CDR3 nucleotide sequence: TGTGCCAGTAGTGTGGACGGTTATAACTATGGCTACACCTTC. Its translation: CASSVDGYNYGYTF. This rearrangement joins TRBV19 to TRBJ1-2; no clear D gene. This CDR3 comprises 14 residues. V was trimmed by 5 bases and J by 1 base, leaving 11 bases between them. CDR1 and CDR2 (germline): LNHDA, SQIVND (reference sequence).

This chain connects TRBV6-5 to TRBJ1-2; weak D call: TRBD1 (5 bases). Germline-derived CDR1 and CDR2 are MNHEY and SVGAGI. The CDR3 sequence is 15 residues long. The V end lost 6 bases, the J end lost 0 bases, and 14 bases lay between the germline ends. CDR3 in amino acids: CASRRGRDANYGYTF. In DNA form, the CDR3 reads TGTGCCAGCAGGAGGGGCAGGGACGCTAACTATGGCTACACCTTC.

V is TRBV5-5 and J is TRBJ2-7, with TRBD1 matching 10 bases. Looked up from germline, CDR1 is SGHKS and CDR2 is YYEKEE (reference sequence). The V and J ends lost 4 bases and 4 bases, in that order; junction bases with no gene match: 8. The CDR3 covers 15 residues. CDR3 nucleotide sequence: TGTGCCAGCAGCCCCTCGACAGGGGGCGCATACGAGCAGTACTTC. It translates to CASSPSTGGAYEQYF.

The CDR3 DNA is TGCGCCAGCAGCCCTCGGACAGGGGTGGGGAACACTGAAGCTTTCTTT. Its translation: CASSPRTGVGNTEAFF. This rearrangement joins TRBV4-1 to TRBJ1-1, with 9 bases that match TRBD1. This CDR3 spans 16 amino acids. J lost 1 base, V lost 4 bases, and 7 bases had no gene match. Germline V gives CDR1 MGHRA, CDR2 YSYEKL.

The chain is built from TRBV10-1 and TRBJ2-7, with 10 bases fitting TRBD1. The CDR3 sequence is 15 residues long. Germline trimming cut 0 bases from V and 9 bases from J; bases unmatched to any gene: 8. Germline loops: CDR1 WNHNN, CDR2 SYGVQD (reference sequence). This CDR3 is CASSESRDRGPRQYF. The CDR3 DNA follows: TGCGCCAGCAGTGAGTCTCGAGACAGGGGGCCACGGCAGTACTTC.

V gene TRBV6-5 combines with J gene TRBJ2-7; 8 bases agree with TRBD1. Unmatched junction bases numbered 8, after V lost 6 bases and J lost 4 bases. Looked up from germline, CDR1 is MNHEY and CDR2 is SVGAGI. The CDR3 runs to 14 residues. The CDR3 reads CASRRQGTWYEQYF. Written as DNA, the CDR3 is TGTGCCAGCAGGAGACAGGGGACTTGGTACGAGCAGTACTTC.

The V gene is TRBV4-1, the J gene TRBJ2-3, with D unclear. The CDR3 has 13 amino acids. Germline lookup yields CDR1 MGHRA and CDR2 YSYEKL. Trimming shortened V by 1 base and J by 2 bases, and 4 bases separated the two germline ends. The CDR3 reads CASSQGVTDTQYF. The CDR3 DNA follows: TGCGCCAGCAGCCAAGGAGTCACAGATACGCAGTATTTT.

This chain connects TRBV12-3 or TRBV12-4 to TRBJ1-1, with D maybe TRBD1 (5 bases). There are 13 residues in the CDR3. The V gene lost 6 bases and the J gene lost 3 bases, with 11 bases spanning the gap. The CDR3 region has the DNA TGTGCCAGCAGCCCCTCAGGGTACACTGAAGCTTTCTTT. Encoded protein: CASSPSGYTEAFF.

The gene calls are TRBV10-3 and TRBJ2-7, with D possibly called TRBD1 or TRBD2 (5 bases each). The V end lost 0 bases, the J end lost 3 bases, and 24 bases lay between the germline ends. The CDR3 has 19 amino acids. CDR1 is ENHRY and CDR2 is SYGVKD in the germline V gene. Here the CDR3 reads CAISESVFGLGTLYYEQYF. The CDR3 bases are TGTGCCATCAGTGAGTCAGTATTTGGGTTAGGGACGCTTTACTACGAGCAGTACTTC.